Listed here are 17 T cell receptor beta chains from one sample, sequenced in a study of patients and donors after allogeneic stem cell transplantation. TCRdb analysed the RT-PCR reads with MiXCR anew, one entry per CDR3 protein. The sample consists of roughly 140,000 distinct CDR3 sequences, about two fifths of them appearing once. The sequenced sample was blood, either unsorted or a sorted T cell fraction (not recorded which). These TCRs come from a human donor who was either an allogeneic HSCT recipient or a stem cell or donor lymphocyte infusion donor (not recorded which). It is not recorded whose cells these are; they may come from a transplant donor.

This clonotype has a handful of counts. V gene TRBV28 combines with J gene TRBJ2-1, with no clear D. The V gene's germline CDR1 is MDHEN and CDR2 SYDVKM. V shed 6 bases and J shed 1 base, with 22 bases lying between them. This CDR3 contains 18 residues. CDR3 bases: TGTGCCAGCAGCCCCGACCGAGATTTCTTCTTTTCCTACAATGAGCAGTTCTTC. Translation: CASSPDRDFFFSYNEQFF.

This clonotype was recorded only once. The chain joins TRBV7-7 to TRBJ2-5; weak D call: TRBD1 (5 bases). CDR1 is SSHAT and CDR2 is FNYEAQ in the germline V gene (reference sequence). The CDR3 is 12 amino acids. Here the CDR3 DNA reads TGTGCTAGTGCGGCAGGGCAAGAGACCCAGTACTTC. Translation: CASAAGQETQYF.

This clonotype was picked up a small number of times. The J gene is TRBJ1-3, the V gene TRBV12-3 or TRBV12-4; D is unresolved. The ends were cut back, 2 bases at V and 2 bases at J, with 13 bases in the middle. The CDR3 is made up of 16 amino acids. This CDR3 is CASSLFSPWTGNTIYF. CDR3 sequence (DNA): TGTGCCAGCAGTTTATTCAGCCCCTGGACTGGAAACACCATATATTTT.

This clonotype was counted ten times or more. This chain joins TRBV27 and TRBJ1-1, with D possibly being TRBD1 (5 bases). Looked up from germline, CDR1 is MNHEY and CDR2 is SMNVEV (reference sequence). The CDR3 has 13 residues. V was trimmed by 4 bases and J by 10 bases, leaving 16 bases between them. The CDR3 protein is CASSSVGAGGAFF. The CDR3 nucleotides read TGTGCCAGCAGTTCCGTCGGGGCGGGAGGAGCTTTCTTT.

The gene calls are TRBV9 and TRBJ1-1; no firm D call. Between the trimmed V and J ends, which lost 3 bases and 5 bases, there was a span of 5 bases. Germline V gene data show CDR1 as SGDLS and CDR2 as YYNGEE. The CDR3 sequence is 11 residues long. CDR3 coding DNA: TGTGCCAGCAGCGCGCTGACTGAAGCTTTCTTT. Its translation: CASSALTEAFF. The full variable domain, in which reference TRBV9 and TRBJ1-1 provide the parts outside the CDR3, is DSGVTQTPKHLITATGQRVTLRCSPRSGDLSVYWYQQSLDQGLQFLIQYYNGEERAKGNILERFSAQQFPDLHSELNLSSLELGDSALYFCASSALTEAFFGQGTRLTVV.

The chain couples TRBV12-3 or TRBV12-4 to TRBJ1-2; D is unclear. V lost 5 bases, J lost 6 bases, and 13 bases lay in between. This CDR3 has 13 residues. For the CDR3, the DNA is TGTGCCAGCAGTCCCGCTGTCGGGAATGGCTACACCTTC. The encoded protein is CASSPAVGNGYTF.

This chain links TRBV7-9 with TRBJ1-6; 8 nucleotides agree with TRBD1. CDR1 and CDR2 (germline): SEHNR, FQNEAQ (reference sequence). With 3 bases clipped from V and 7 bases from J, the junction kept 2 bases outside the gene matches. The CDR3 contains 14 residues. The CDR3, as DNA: TGTGCCAGCAGCTTCACAGGGGGGAATTCACCCCTCCACTTT. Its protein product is CASSFTGGNSPLHF.

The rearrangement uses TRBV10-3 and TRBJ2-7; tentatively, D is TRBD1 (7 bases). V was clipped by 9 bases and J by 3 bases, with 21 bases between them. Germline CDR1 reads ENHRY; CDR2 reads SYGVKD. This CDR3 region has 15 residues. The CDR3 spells CAMGGMRTGNYEQYF. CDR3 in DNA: TGTGCCATGGGGGGAATGCGGACAGGAAACTACGAGCAGTACTTC.

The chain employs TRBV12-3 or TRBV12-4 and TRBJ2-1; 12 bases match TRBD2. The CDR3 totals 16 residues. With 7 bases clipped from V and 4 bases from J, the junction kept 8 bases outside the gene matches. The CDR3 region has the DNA TGTGCCAGCAACCTAGGACTAGCGGGGCCTTACAATGAGCAGTTCTTC. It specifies CASNLGLAGPYNEQFF.

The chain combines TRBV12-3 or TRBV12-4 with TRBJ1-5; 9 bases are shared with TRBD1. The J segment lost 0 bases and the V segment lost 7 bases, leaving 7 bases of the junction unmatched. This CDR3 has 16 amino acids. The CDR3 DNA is TGTGCCAGCACCATGAACAGGGGGCTTAGCAATCAGCCCCAGCATTTT. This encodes CASTMNRGLSNQPQHF.

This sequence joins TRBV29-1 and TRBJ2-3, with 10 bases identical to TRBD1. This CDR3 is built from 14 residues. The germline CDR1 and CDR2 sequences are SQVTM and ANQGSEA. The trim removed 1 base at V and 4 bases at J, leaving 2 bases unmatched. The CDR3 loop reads CSVEGGQGADTQYF. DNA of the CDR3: TGCAGCGTTGAAGGAGGACAGGGGGCAGATACGCAGTATTTT.

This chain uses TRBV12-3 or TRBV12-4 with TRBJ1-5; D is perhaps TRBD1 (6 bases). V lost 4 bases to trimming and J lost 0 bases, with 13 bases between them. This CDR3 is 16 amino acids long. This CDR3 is CASSSLQGVSNQPQHF. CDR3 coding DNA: TGTGCCAGCAGTTCGCTACAGGGCGTTAGCAATCAGCCCCAGCATTTT.

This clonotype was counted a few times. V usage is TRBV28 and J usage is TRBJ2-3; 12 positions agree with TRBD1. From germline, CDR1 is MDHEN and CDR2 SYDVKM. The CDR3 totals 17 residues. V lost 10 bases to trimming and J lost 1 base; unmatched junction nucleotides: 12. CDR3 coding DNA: TGTGCCACTATCCTGGGACAGGGGGCGTTCCGCACAGATACGCAGTATTTT. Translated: CATILGQGAFRTDTQYF.

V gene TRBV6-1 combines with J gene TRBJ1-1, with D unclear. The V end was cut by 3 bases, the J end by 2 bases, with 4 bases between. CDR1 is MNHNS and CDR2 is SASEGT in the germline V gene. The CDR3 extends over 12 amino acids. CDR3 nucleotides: TGTGCCAGCAGTGAGGACAACACTGAAGCTTTCTTT. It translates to CASSEDNTEAFF.

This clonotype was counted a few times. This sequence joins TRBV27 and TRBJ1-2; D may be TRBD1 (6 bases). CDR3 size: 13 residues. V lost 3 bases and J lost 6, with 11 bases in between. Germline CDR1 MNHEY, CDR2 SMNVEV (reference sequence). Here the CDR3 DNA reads TGTGCCAGCAGTTTTGGGGGGGCCAATGGCTACACCTTC. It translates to CASSFGGANGYTF.

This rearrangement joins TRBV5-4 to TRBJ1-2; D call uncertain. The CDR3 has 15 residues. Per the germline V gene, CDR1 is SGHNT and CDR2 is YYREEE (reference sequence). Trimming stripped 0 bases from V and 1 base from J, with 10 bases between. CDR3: CASSLDGNFNYGYTF. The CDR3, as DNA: TGTGCCAGCAGCTTGGACGGAAACTTTAACTATGGCTACACCTTC.

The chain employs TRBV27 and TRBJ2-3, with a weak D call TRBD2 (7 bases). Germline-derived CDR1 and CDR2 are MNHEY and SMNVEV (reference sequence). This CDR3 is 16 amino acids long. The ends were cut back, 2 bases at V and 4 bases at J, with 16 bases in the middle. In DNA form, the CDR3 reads TGTGCCAGCAGTTTAAGGGCGTGGGGGGGCGCAGATACGCAGTATTTT. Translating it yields CASSLRAWGGADTQYF.